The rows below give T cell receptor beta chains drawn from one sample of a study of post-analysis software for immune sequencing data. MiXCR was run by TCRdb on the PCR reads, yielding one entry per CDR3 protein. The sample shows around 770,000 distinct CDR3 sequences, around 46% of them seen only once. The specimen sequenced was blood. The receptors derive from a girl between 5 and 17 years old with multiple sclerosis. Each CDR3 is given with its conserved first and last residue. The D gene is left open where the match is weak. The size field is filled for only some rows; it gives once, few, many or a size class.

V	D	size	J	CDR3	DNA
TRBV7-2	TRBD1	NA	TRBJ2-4	CASSLEGPTGTGKNIQYF	TGTGCCAGCAGCTTAGAGGGTCCGACAGGGACCGGCAAAAACATTCAGTACTTC
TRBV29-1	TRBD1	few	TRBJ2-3	CSVLTGLSADTQYF	TGCAGCGTCTTGACAGGGTTGAGCGCAGATACGCAGTATTTT
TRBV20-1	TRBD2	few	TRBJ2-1	CSARDVASGHNEQFF	TGCAGTGCTAGAGATGTGGCTAGCGGGCACAATGAGCAGTTCTTC
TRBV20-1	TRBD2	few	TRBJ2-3	CSAVRLAGADTQYF	TGCAGTGCCGTGAGACTAGCGGGAGCGGATACGCAGTATTTT
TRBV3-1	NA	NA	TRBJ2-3	CASSPQPSGADTQYF	TGTGCCAGCAGCCCCCAACCGAGTGGCGCAGATACGCAGTATTTT
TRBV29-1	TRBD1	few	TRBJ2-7	CSVEQTGGTYEQYF	TGCAGCGTTGAACAAACAGGGGGGACCTACGAGCAGTACTTC
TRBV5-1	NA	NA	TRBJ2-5	CASLSLEGTQYF	TGCGCCAGCCTAAGTTTGGAAGGGACCCAGTACTTC
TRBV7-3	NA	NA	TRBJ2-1	CASSLRVGNEQFF	TGTGCCAGCAGCTTAAGGGTGGGCAATGAGCAGTTCTTC
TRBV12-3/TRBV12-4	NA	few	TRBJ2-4	CASSFGQLAKNIQYF	TGTGCCAGCAGTTTTGGACAGCTAGCCAAAAACATTCAGTACTTC
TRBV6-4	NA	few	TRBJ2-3	CASSPRVGGTGDTQYF	TGTGCCAGCAGTCCTCGCGTCGGCGGGACTGGAGATACGCAGTATTTT
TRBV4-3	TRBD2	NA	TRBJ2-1	CASSQTTGTTYNEQFF	TGCGCCAGCAGCCAAACCACTGGGACTACCTACAATGAGCAGTTCTTC
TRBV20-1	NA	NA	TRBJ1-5	CSARGRGEHQPQHF	TGCAGTGCTAGGGGGAGGGGTGAGCATCAGCCCCAGCATTTT
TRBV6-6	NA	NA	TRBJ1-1	CASSYGGPSNTEAFF	TGTGCCAGCAGTTACGGGGGTCCCTCGAACACTGAAGCTTTCTTT
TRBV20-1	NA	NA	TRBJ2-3	CSARDGLSNTDTQYF	TGCAGTGCTAGAGATGGGTTAAGTAACACAGATACGCAGTATTTT